The sequence of this T cell receptor beta chain was determined in a study of T cell responses to AZD1222 COVID-19 vaccine. Overall study findings and caveats: Nearly half of spike-specific TCRs reportedly go after variant regions that carry no mutations. The donor group comprised mostly white British people and more females; the analysis possibly underestimated clonal diversity. After two AZD1222 doses, spike-specific TCR breadth and depth rose versus day 0.

The table came from immunoSEQ multiplex PCR; TCRdb's copy has only in-frame clones and leaves some out. This table holds about 150,000 clones, about 90% found once. On this clone: What it recognizes is unknown.

This CDR3 spans 13 amino acids. Trimming removed 3 bases at V and 5 bases at J, with 7 bases between. Germline V gives CDR1 LNHDA, CDR2 SQIVND (reference sequence). The sample consisted of peripheral blood, taken on day 0 of MenACWY control vaccination. This sequence joins TRBV19 and TRBJ2-2, with unresolved D. The TCR comes from an adult in good health. CDR3 residues: CASSIRETGELFF. In nucleotides, the CDR3 is TGTGCCAGTAGTATCAGAGAAACCGGGGAGCTGTTTTTT.